This TCR beta chain was found in a study of T cell changes during pregnancy in multiple sclerosis. This CDR3 spans 16 amino acids. Germline CDR1 is MNHEY and CDR2 is SVGAGI. V gave up 4 bases and J gave up 0 bases, with 13 bases separating them. Clones were read by immunoSEQ multiplex PCR, and TCRdb kept only the in-frame ones, dropping some. The table includes under 90,000 clones, nearly 95% detected once. The V and J genes are TRBV6-5 and TRBJ2-1; D ambiguous. The sample consisted of peripheral blood, taken in the second trimester of pregnancy. This clonotype originated in a female donor in good health, enrolled as a control in a pregnancy study. The CDR3 DNA is TGTGCCAGCAGTTTAACCCACACCAGCTCCTACAATGAGCAGTTCTTC. Residues: CASSLTHTSSYNEQFF.